Each of the 5 T cell receptor beta chains below was sequenced from the same sample in a study of blood T cell repertoires in COVID-19 (dated by TCRdb to the early 2020s). Receptor libraries were prepared by the immunoSEQ multiplex PCR assay. TCRdb provides this immuneACCESS table in a form limited to in-frame rearrangements. Some clones are lacking; in checked studies, under half of them reflect an unresolved V gene, and why the rest are absent is not known. The sample contains approximately 350,000 clones, around 87% of them found a single time. The top ten constitute about 6% of the sample. The sample consisted of peripheral blood. These receptors originate from a woman in her fifties or sixties with COVID-19, enrolled during active disease.

Only one count was recorded for this clone. The chain joins TRBV29-1 to TRBJ2-3; tentative D call: TRBD2 (7 bases). The germline V gene encodes CDR1 SQVTM and CDR2 ANQGSEA. The CDR3 sequence is 15 residues long. Trimming shortened V by 4 bases and J by 2 bases, and 16 bases separated the two germline ends. The CDR3 nucleotides are TGCAGCGTTGTCAGACTAGGGGGGGACACAGATACGCAGTATTTT. It codes for CSVVRLGGDTDTQYF.

The chain is built from TRBV2 and TRBJ1-6, with no clear D. Germline V CDR1 and CDR2: SNHLY, FYNNEI. The CDR3 totals 18 residues. With 7 bases removed from V and 0 bases from J, the gap between germline ends came to 19 bases. For the CDR3, the DNA is TGTGCCAGCATGGTTCAGGTTGTATTTAGCTCCTATAATTCACCCCTCCACTTT. Amino acid sequence: CASMVQVVFSSYNSPLHF.

The rearrangement uses TRBV6-2 or TRBV6-3 and TRBJ2-1; the match to TRBD2 covers 11 bases. This CDR3 comprises 17 residues. CDR1 and CDR2 (germline): MNHEY, SVGEGT. Trimming at V came to 3 bases and at J to 6 bases, leaving 10 bases not matched to a gene. In DNA form, the CDR3 reads TGTGCCAGCAGTTATAATTTAGCGGGAGGGTCTGGCAATGAGCAGTTCTTC. The encoded protein is CASSYNLAGGSGNEQFF.

There are a few counts of this clone. The CDR3 loop is CSVGTLAGGYEQYF. The CDR3 nucleotides read TGCAGCGTGGGTACGCTAGCGGGGGGGTACGAGCAGTACTTC. V is TRBV29-1 and J is TRBJ2-7; 12 bases are shared with TRBD2. Germline lookup yields CDR1 SQVTM and CDR2 ANQGSEA. Trimming took 6 bases from V and 4 from J; bases not matched to a gene: 7. CDR3 length: 14 amino acids.

The CDR3 nucleotides are TGTGCCAGTAGGTCCCAGGGTGCTGGGGCCAACGTCCTGACTTTC. It translates to CASRSQGAGANVLTF. The rearrangement links TRBV19 to TRBJ2-6; tentatively, D is TRBD1 (5 bases). Per the germline V gene, CDR1 is LNHDA and CDR2 is SQIVND (reference sequence). The CDR3 runs 15 residues. Deletions cut 6 bases from V and 2 bases from J, with 11 bases between. The full variable domain, its missing parts supplied by reference TRBV19 and TRBJ2-6, is DGGITQSPKYLFRKEGQNVTLSCEQNLNHDAMYWYRQDPGQGLRLIYYSQIVNDFQKGDIAEGYSVSREKKESFPLTVTSAQKNPTAFYLCASRSQGAGANVLTFGAGSRLTVL.